Listed below are T cell receptor beta chains from one sample, sequenced in a study of blood T cell repertoires in COVID-19. Some clones are missing from TCRdb's copy, which holds only in-frame ones; the method was immunoSEQ multiplex PCR. The sample yields about 220,000 clones, about 85% seen once. What was sequenced was peripheral blood. All receptors come from a woman in her sixties who had recovered from COVID-19. CDR3s include the opening cysteine and the closing phenylalanine or tryptophan. Each record gives: D gene, V gene, clone size, J gene, CDR3 protein, CDR3 DNA. The D gene is left open where the match is weak. Where a row states a size, it is once, few, many or the class of an expanded clone; other rows omit it.

>TRBD1|TRBV18|-|TRBJ2-2
CASSPDRVGGELFF
TGTGCCAGCTCACCGGACAGGGTTGGCGGGGAGCTGTTTTTT
>-|TRBV7-9|-|TRBJ2-7
CASSFLAREQYF
TGTGCCAGCAGCTTCTTAGCCCGGGAGCAGTACTTC
>-|TRBV5-1|-|TRBJ2-1
CASSFSEAAEQFF
TGCGCCAGCAGCTTCAGCGAGGCGGCTGAGCAGTTCTTC
>TRBD1|TRBV27|once|TRBJ1-2
CASRQGVGYGYTF
TGTGCCAGTAGACAGGGGGTCGGCTATGGCTACACCTTC
>-|TRBV3-1/TRBV3-2|-|TRBJ1-2
CASSPGGRTTYGYTF
TGTGCCAGCAGCCCGGGGGGCCGTACTACCTATGGCTACACCTTC
>-|TRBV10-3|-|TRBJ1-6
CAISESGQGYSPLHF
TGTGCCATCAGTGAGTCTGGGCAGGGATATTCACCCCTCCACTTT
>-|TRBV18|once|TRBJ1-2
CASSPRRTREGGYTF
TGTGCCAGCTCACCACGGAGGACCAGAGAAGGTGGCTACACCTTC
>-|TRBV29-1|-|TRBJ1-2
CSVGENGYTF
TGCAGCGTTGGGGAGAATGGCTACACCTTC
>-|TRBV11-2|once|TRBJ1-1
CASSFPETANTEAFF
TGTGCCAGCAGCTTTCCGGAAACAGCGAACACTGAAGCTTTCTTT
>-|TRBV5-1|-|TRBJ1-5
CAPSRGGAEQPQHF
TGCGCCCCCAGCCGGGGGGGGGCAGAGCAGCCCCAGCATTTT
>TRBD1|TRBV28|few|TRBJ2-3
CASENVWTGVFGESDTDTQYF
TGTGCCAGCGAAAACGTTTGGACAGGGGTTTTTGGCGAGTCAGACACAGATACGCAGTATTTT
>TRBD2|TRBV7-2|-|TRBJ2-7
CASSGSGGAKLEQYF
TGTGCCAGCAGCGGTAGCGGGGGGGCCAAGCTCGAGCAGTACTTC
>TRBD1|TRBV19|few|TRBJ2-1
CASSISLGQYNEQFF
TGTGCCAGTAGTATTTCGTTGGGACAGTACAATGAGCAGTTCTTC
>TRBD2|TRBV7-2|once|TRBJ2-1
CASSSGRGEGNEQFF
TGTGCCAGCAGCTCAGGGCGGGGGGAAGGCAATGAGCAGTTCTTC
>-|TRBV5-8|-|TRBJ1-2
CASSPWTDSLYGYTF
TGTGCCAGCAGCCCGTGGACAGATTCCCTCTATGGCTACACCTTC
>TRBD2|TRBV12-5|-|TRBJ2-3
CASGVTSGGGTDTQYF
TGTGCTAGTGGTGTAACTAGCGGTGGGGGCACAGATACGCAGTATTTT
>-|TRBV20-1|-|TRBJ1-1
CSASWLGGTEAFF
TGCAGTGCTAGTTGGCTGGGAGGCACTGAAGCTTTCTTT
>TRBD2|TRBV7-6|few|TRBJ2-5
CASSLAKSGGQETQYF
TGTGCCAGCAGCTTAGCCAAAAGCGGGGGGCAAGAGACCCAGTACTTC
>TRBD1|TRBV30|-|TRBJ1-5
CAWSVDRGQPQHF
TGTGCCTGGAGTGTGGACAGGGGGCAGCCCCAGCATTTT
>TRBD1|TRBV4-1|few|TRBJ2-7
CASSRDRGHEQYF
TGCGCCAGCAGCCGGGACAGGGGCCACGAGCAGTACTTC
>-|TRBV5-6|-|TRBJ2-2
CASSLWTSNTGELFF
TGTGCCAGCAGCTTGTGGACATCAAACACCGGGGAGCTGTTTTTT
>TRBD1|TRBV25-1|once|TRBJ1-1
CASSDLRTGSGTEAFF
TGTGCCAGCAGTGACCTGAGGACAGGAAGCGGCACTGAAGCTTTCTTT
>-|TRBV12-3/TRBV12-4|-|TRBJ1-1
CASSFTPNTEAFF
TGTGCCAGCAGTTTCACTCCGAACACTGAAGCTTTCTTT
>-|TRBV18|-|TRBJ1-2
CASSPGTPYGYTF
TGTGCCAGCTCCCCCGGGACACCCTATGGCTACACCTTC
>-|TRBV6-5|-|TRBJ2-1
CASSLTGTYYNEQFF
TGTGCCAGCAGCCTCACCGGGACATACTACAATGAGCAGTTCTTC
>TRBD1|TRBV11-2|-|TRBJ2-7
CASSEDRDRNSYEQYF
TGTGCCAGCAGCGAAGACCGGGACAGAAACTCCTACGAGCAGTACTTC
>TRBD1|TRBV5-6|-|TRBJ2-3
CASSLVDGGQNTDTQYF
TGTGCCAGCAGCTTGGTGGATGGGGGACAGAACACAGATACGCAGTATTTT
>-|TRBV10-3|-|TRBJ1-1
CAIREPGFRAGRDTEAFF
TGTGCCATCAGGGAGCCCGGGTTTAGGGCAGGGAGGGACACTGAAGCTTTCTTT